This is a list of T cell receptor beta chains from one sample in a study of cytomegalovirus exposure and HLA in healthy donors. Here immunoSEQ multiplex PCR was the method, and the copy in TCRdb shows in-frame clones only, minus some. In the table there are more than 300,000 clones, roughly 85% of which are singletons. Sample: PBMCs. These receptors were taken from a woman aged 18-30 years in good health and CMV-seronegative. Both conserved end residues are part of each CDR3. Fields, in order: CDR3 protein, CDR3 DNA, V gene, clone size, D gene, J gene. A D gene is named only where the DNA matches it firmly. Where a row states a size, it is once, few, many or the class of an expanded clone; other rows omit it.

cdr3_aa: CASSERGVGTQYF; cdr3_nt: TGTGCCAGCAGTGAGCGGGGAGTGGGTACGCAGTATTTT; v_call: TRBV2; clone_size: .; d_call: .; j_call: TRBJ2-3
cdr3_aa: CASSLGDSNYEQYF; cdr3_nt: TGTGCCAGCAGCTTAGGAGACTCTAACTACGAGCAGTACTTC; v_call: TRBV7-9; clone_size: .; d_call: .; j_call: TRBJ2-7
cdr3_aa: CAIGGTSGSYEQYF; cdr3_nt: TGTGCCATCGGCGGGACTAGCGGGAGTTACGAGCAGTACTTC; v_call: TRBV10-3; clone_size: .; d_call: TRBD2; j_call: TRBJ2-7
cdr3_aa: CASSSRGTGAEQYF; cdr3_nt: TGTGCCAGCAGCTCCCGGGGGACAGGTGCCGAGCAGTACTTC; v_call: TRBV11-3; clone_size: .; d_call: TRBD1; j_call: TRBJ2-7
cdr3_aa: CASSPPNSELGELFF; cdr3_nt: TGTGCCAGCTCACCACCAAACTCGGAGCTGGGGGAGCTGTTTTTT; v_call: TRBV18; clone_size: once; d_call: .; j_call: TRBJ2-2
cdr3_aa: CASSQGDWGVEQYF; cdr3_nt: TGCGCCAGCAGCCAAGGAGACTGGGGGGTCGAGCAGTACTTC; v_call: TRBV4-1; clone_size: .; d_call: .; j_call: TRBJ2-7
cdr3_aa: CASSLVQGYGYTF; cdr3_nt: TGTGCCAGCAGCTTAGTACAGGGGTATGGCTACACCTTC; v_call: TRBV7-8; clone_size: .; d_call: TRBD1; j_call: TRBJ1-2
cdr3_aa: CASSFGGEGYTF; cdr3_nt: TGTGCCAGCAGTTTCGGGGGGGAGGGCTACACCTTC; v_call: TRBV27; clone_size: .; d_call: .; j_call: TRBJ1-2
cdr3_aa: CASSQDGEGPAAYEQYF; cdr3_nt: TGCGCCAGCAGCCAAGATGGCGAGGGCCCCGCAGCCTACGAGCAGTACTTC; v_call: TRBV4-3; clone_size: .; d_call: .; j_call: TRBJ2-7
cdr3_aa: CASTAPGYEQYF; cdr3_nt: TGCGCCAGCACGGCACCAGGGTACGAGCAGTACTTC; v_call: TRBV23-1; clone_size: .; d_call: .; j_call: TRBJ2-7
cdr3_aa: CASSQDLRTGQYEAFF; cdr3_nt: TGTGCCAGCAGCCAAGATCTTAGGACAGGGCAGTATGAAGCTTTCTTT; v_call: TRBV4-2; clone_size: once; d_call: TRBD1; j_call: TRBJ1-1
cdr3_aa: CASSQQGSAEQYF; cdr3_nt: TGTGCCAGCAGCCAGCAAGGGAGTGCCGAGCAGTACTTC; v_call: TRBV14; clone_size: .; d_call: .; j_call: TRBJ2-7
cdr3_aa: CSASSETQYF; cdr3_nt: TGCAGTGCTAGTTCGGAGACCCAGTACTTC; v_call: TRBV20-1; clone_size: once; d_call: .; j_call: TRBJ2-5
cdr3_aa: CASINTNHGTEAFF; cdr3_nt: TGCGCCAGCATCAACACAAACCACGGGACTGAAGCTTTCTTT; v_call: TRBV4-3; clone_size: .; d_call: .; j_call: TRBJ1-1
cdr3_aa: CASRLAQNTGELFF; cdr3_nt: TGTGCCAGCAGATTAGCTCAGAACACCGGGGAGCTGTTTTTT; v_call: TRBV2; clone_size: .; d_call: .; j_call: TRBJ2-2
cdr3_aa: CSVEGAYNEREFGNEQFF; cdr3_nt: TGCAGCGTTGAAGGGGCCTATAATGAGCGGGAGTTTGGCAATGAGCAGTTCTTC; v_call: TRBV29-1; clone_size: .; d_call: TRBD2; j_call: TRBJ2-1
cdr3_aa: CASSLRLAGDLSYEQYF; cdr3_nt: TGTGCCAGTAGTCTACGACTAGCGGGAGACCTCTCCTACGAGCAGTACTTC; v_call: TRBV19; clone_size: .; d_call: TRBD2; j_call: TRBJ2-7
cdr3_aa: CASRAGTGVRDEQFF; cdr3_nt: TGTGCCAGCAGGGCCGGGACAGGGGTTCGGGATGAGCAGTTCTTC; v_call: TRBV2; clone_size: .; d_call: TRBD1; j_call: TRBJ2-1
cdr3_aa: CASSWDGTGLNQPQHF; cdr3_nt: TGTGCCAGCAGTTGGGACGGGACAGGTCTTAATCAGCCCCAGCATTTT; v_call: TRBV28; clone_size: few; d_call: TRBD1; j_call: TRBJ1-5
cdr3_aa: CASSAGLAGSFNEQFF; cdr3_nt: TGCGCCAGCAGCGCGGGACTAGCGGGATCATTCAATGAGCAGTTCTTC; v_call: TRBV5-1; clone_size: once; d_call: TRBD2; j_call: TRBJ2-1
cdr3_aa: CASSVAGGGNTIYF; cdr3_nt: TGTGCCAGCAGCGTAGCGGGTGGGGGAAACACCATATATTTT; v_call: TRBV9; clone_size: .; d_call: .; j_call: TRBJ1-3
cdr3_aa: CASRLTGGPGELFF; cdr3_nt: TGCGCCAGCAGGTTGACGGGAGGGCCCGGGGAGCTGTTTTTT; v_call: TRBV5-1; clone_size: once; d_call: TRBD2; j_call: TRBJ2-2
cdr3_aa: CASSHGLAGEQYF; cdr3_nt: TGCGCCAGCAGCCATGGACTAGCGGGAGAGCAGTACTTC; v_call: TRBV4-3; clone_size: .; d_call: TRBD2; j_call: TRBJ2-7
cdr3_aa: CASRSGILGIEQYF; cdr3_nt: TGTGCCAGCAGATCCGGGATCTTAGGTATCGAGCAGTACTTC; v_call: TRBV27; clone_size: .; d_call: .; j_call: TRBJ2-7
cdr3_aa: CASSVGQFYEQYF; cdr3_nt: TGTGCCAGCAGTGTCGGACAATTCTACGAGCAGTACTTC; v_call: TRBV2; clone_size: few; d_call: .; j_call: TRBJ2-7
cdr3_aa: CASSLDRGRTEAFF; cdr3_nt: TGTGCCAGCAGCTTGGACAGGGGTAGAACTGAAGCTTTCTTT; v_call: TRBV7-3; clone_size: .; d_call: TRBD1; j_call: TRBJ1-1
cdr3_aa: CASSVSGTGFYEQYF; cdr3_nt: TGTGCCAGCAGCGTATCCGGGACAGGGTTTTACGAGCAGTACTTC; v_call: TRBV9; clone_size: .; d_call: TRBD1; j_call: TRBJ2-7
cdr3_aa: CASSLANSGSEYNEQFF; cdr3_nt: TGTGCCAGCAGCTTAGCTAATAGCGGGAGCGAGTACAATGAGCAGTTCTTC; v_call: TRBV11-2; clone_size: once; d_call: TRBD2; j_call: TRBJ2-1
cdr3_aa: CASRPAVSAMNTEAFF; cdr3_nt: TGTGCCAGCCGCCCCGCGGTATCGGCCATGAACACTGAAGCTTTCTTT; v_call: TRBV27; clone_size: .; d_call: .; j_call: TRBJ1-1
cdr3_aa: CASSLPRGNEQYF; cdr3_nt: TGTGCCAGCAGCTTACCCAGGGGCAACGAGCAGTACTTC; v_call: TRBV7-9; clone_size: once; d_call: .; j_call: TRBJ2-7
cdr3_aa: CAWSPTGSGNTIYF; cdr3_nt: TGTGCCTGGAGCCCGACAGGGTCTGGAAACACCATATATTTT; v_call: TRBV30; clone_size: .; d_call: TRBD1; j_call: TRBJ1-3
cdr3_aa: CATSRDAGNYEQYF; cdr3_nt: TGTGCCACCAGCAGAGATGCAGGGAACTACGAGCAGTACTTC; v_call: TRBV15; clone_size: .; d_call: .; j_call: TRBJ2-7
cdr3_aa: CASSTGDVYGYTF; cdr3_nt: TGTGCCAGCAGCACAGGGGACGTCTATGGCTACACCTTC; v_call: TRBV28; clone_size: .; d_call: TRBD1; j_call: TRBJ1-2
cdr3_aa: CASSAQGLAYEQYF; cdr3_nt: TGTGCCAGCAGCGCCCAGGGACTAGCCTACGAGCAGTACTTC; v_call: TRBV9; clone_size: .; d_call: TRBD2; j_call: TRBJ2-7
cdr3_aa: CASSPPSAGGETQYF; cdr3_nt: TGTGCCAGCTCACCACCGTCAGCGGGTGGGGAGACCCAGTACTTC; v_call: TRBV18; clone_size: few; d_call: .; j_call: TRBJ2-5
cdr3_aa: CASSVGGYQPQHF; cdr3_nt: TGTGCCAGCAGCGTCGGGGGGTATCAGCCCCAGCATTTT; v_call: TRBV9; clone_size: .; d_call: .; j_call: TRBJ1-5
cdr3_aa: CSARDRMNTEAFF; cdr3_nt: TGCAGCGCCAGGGACAGAATGAACACTGAAGCTTTCTTT; v_call: TRBV29-1; clone_size: .; d_call: TRBD1; j_call: TRBJ1-1
cdr3_aa: CATSREILAGGLRYNEQFF; cdr3_nt: TGTGCCACCAGCAGAGAAATCCTAGCGGGAGGGCTTAGATACAATGAGCAGTTCTTC; v_call: TRBV15; clone_size: .; d_call: TRBD2; j_call: TRBJ2-1
cdr3_aa: CASSPQREETQYF; cdr3_nt: TGTGCCAGCAGCCCCCAACGGGAAGAGACCCAGTACTTC; v_call: TRBV7-2; clone_size: .; d_call: .; j_call: TRBJ2-5
cdr3_aa: CASSPPGPSYEQYF; cdr3_nt: TGTGCCAGCTCACCACCGGGCCCGTCCTACGAGCAGTACTTC; v_call: TRBV18; clone_size: .; d_call: .; j_call: TRBJ2-7
cdr3_aa: CASSKETTNYGYTF; cdr3_nt: TGTGCCAGCAGTAAAGAGACTACTAACTATGGCTACACCTTC; v_call: TRBV2; clone_size: .; d_call: .; j_call: TRBJ1-2
cdr3_aa: CASEGEPYSNQPQHF; cdr3_nt: TGTGCCAGCGAGGGGGAACCATATAGCAATCAGCCCCAGCATTTT; v_call: TRBV28; clone_size: .; d_call: .; j_call: TRBJ1-5
cdr3_aa: CASSSSFPGELFF; cdr3_nt: .; v_call: TRBV28; clone_size: .; d_call: .; j_call: TRBJ2-2
cdr3_aa: CASTRQAAEGYGYTF; cdr3_nt: TGTGCCAGCACAAGACAGGCCGCTGAGGGGTATGGCTACACCTTC; v_call: TRBV6-6; clone_size: .; d_call: .; j_call: TRBJ1-2
cdr3_aa: CASSQTPPGAGQPQHF; cdr3_nt: TGTGCCAGCAGTCAAACCCCCCCAGGGGCGGGTCAGCCCCAGCATTTT; v_call: TRBV7-2; clone_size: many; d_call: .; j_call: TRBJ1-5
cdr3_aa: CASRTGGEQFF; cdr3_nt: TGTGCCAGCAGGACCGGAGGGGAGCAGTTCTTC; v_call: TRBV28; clone_size: .; d_call: .; j_call: TRBJ2-1
cdr3_aa: CASSLDTGESYGYTF; cdr3_nt: TGTGCCAGCTCACTCGACACAGGGGAAAGCTATGGCTACACCTTC; v_call: TRBV18; clone_size: .; d_call: TRBD1; j_call: TRBJ1-2
cdr3_aa: CASSITGSPSGELFF; cdr3_nt: TGTGCCAGCAGTATTACTGGGAGCCCATCCGGGGAGCTGTTTTTT; v_call: TRBV2; clone_size: .; d_call: .; j_call: TRBJ2-2
cdr3_aa: CASSPRPTGTSYNEQFF; cdr3_nt: TGCGCCAGCAGCCCGAGACCAACCGGGACTAGCTACAATGAGCAGTTCTTC; v_call: TRBV5-1; clone_size: .; d_call: TRBD2; j_call: TRBJ2-1
cdr3_aa: CASSYSRGLGYTF; cdr3_nt: TGTGCCAGCAGTTACTCGCGGGGCCTGGGCTACACCTTC; v_call: TRBV6-5; clone_size: .; d_call: .; j_call: TRBJ1-2
cdr3_aa: CASSSTTGVDEQYF; cdr3_nt: TGCGCCAGCAGCTCTACGACAGGGGTCGACGAGCAGTACTTC; v_call: TRBV5-1; clone_size: few; d_call: TRBD1; j_call: TRBJ2-7
cdr3_aa: CASSIRQGEYPYEQFF; cdr3_nt: TGTGCCAGTAGTATCAGGCAGGGGGAGTACCCATATGAGCAGTTCTTC; v_call: TRBV19; clone_size: .; d_call: TRBD1; j_call: TRBJ2-1
cdr3_aa: CASSLRLIWETQYF; cdr3_nt: TGTGCCAGCAGCCTACGCCTAATATGGGAGACCCAGTACTTC; v_call: TRBV2; clone_size: .; d_call: .; j_call: TRBJ2-5
cdr3_aa: CASNTDGGKGFF; cdr3_nt: TGCGCCAGCAACACCGATGGGGGGAAGGGTTTCTTT; v_call: TRBV5-1; clone_size: once; d_call: .; j_call: TRBJ1-1
cdr3_aa: CASINVGGTEAFF; cdr3_nt: TGTGCCAGCATCAACGTCGGGGGCACTGAAGCTTTCTTT; v_call: TRBV11-2; clone_size: .; d_call: .; j_call: TRBJ1-1
cdr3_aa: CTSSGLGLHSGANVLTF; cdr3_nt: TGCACCAGCAGCGGCCTGGGGCTACACTCTGGGGCCAACGTCCTGACTTTC; v_call: TRBV1; clone_size: .; d_call: .; j_call: TRBJ2-6
cdr3_aa: CATSRFTLAGYYNEQFF; cdr3_nt: TGTGCCACCAGCAGATTCACTCTAGCGGGATACTACAATGAGCAGTTCTTC; v_call: TRBV15; clone_size: .; d_call: TRBD2; j_call: TRBJ2-1